The 19 T cell receptor beta chains presented below share a single source sample, sequenced in a study of blood T cell repertoires in COVID-19 (dated by TCRdb to the early 2020s). Library creation used the immunoSEQ multiplex PCR assay. This immuneACCESS table, as held by TCRdb, lists in-frame sequences with V and J called but not all clones. Of the missing ones, under half trace to an unresolved V gene in checked studies; the others have no known cause. A total of about 18,000 clones appear in this sample, just over 90% of them only once. The top ten hold about 16% of the sample. What was sequenced was peripheral blood. These receptors all come from a human donor in a cohort sampled during active COVID-19.

The V call is TRBV10-3, the J call TRBJ2-1; TRBD2 might be the D (6 bases). Germline CDR1 is ENHRY and CDR2 is SYGVKD. V lost 3 bases to trimming and J lost 4 bases, with 13 bases between them. The CDR3 sequence is 15 residues long. The CDR3 spells CAISETKGLYNEQFF. In DNA form, the CDR3 reads TGTGCCATCAGTGAAACGAAGGGACTTTACAATGAGCAGTTCTTC.

The chain recombines TRBV10-2 with TRBJ1-1, with a tentative D call TRBD1 (6 bases). The ends were cut back, 4 bases at V and 0 bases at J, with 12 bases in the middle. The CDR3 runs to 15 residues. From germline, CDR1 is WSHSY and CDR2 SAAADI. The CDR3 DNA sequence: TGCGCCAGCAGTGGTTTAGGGGGACTGAACACTGAAGCTTTCTTT. Protein sequence: CASSGLGGLNTEAFF.

V and J are TRBV4-1 and TRBJ2-7; D not certain. V was clipped by 6 bases and J by 0 bases, with 15 bases between them. The CDR3 loop spans 15 amino acids. Germline CDR1 MGHRA, CDR2 YSYEKL. This chain's CDR3 is CASSLLALSSYEQYF. The CDR3 DNA reads as TGCGCCAGCAGTCTTCTCGCGTTGAGCTCCTACGAGCAGTACTTC.

J is TRBJ2-2 and V is TRBV6-5; tentative D call: TRBD1 (6 bases). This CDR3 is 14 amino acids long. Germline V gene lookup returns CDR1 MNHEY and CDR2 SVGAGI. V lost 6 bases to trimming and J lost 4 bases, with 12 bases between them. The CDR3 bases are TGTGCCAGCAGCCGAACAGGGTCCACCGGGGAGCTGTTTTTT. As protein: CASSRTGSTGELFF.

The gene calls are TRBV19 and TRBJ2-1, with D perhaps matching TRBD2 (6 bases). V lost 5 bases to trimming and J lost 7 bases, with 18 bases between them. The CDR3 sequence is 15 residues long. Germline CDR1 LNHDA, CDR2 SQIVND (reference sequence). This CDR3 reads CASSPRDLDGNEQFF. CDR3 nucleotide sequence: TGTGCCAGTAGTCCCCGGGACTTAGATGGGAATGAGCAGTTCTTC.

CDR3 nucleotides: TGCAGCGTTGTCATGTTTGGGCCGATAGGGGACGAGCAGTACTTC. It is translated as CSVVMFGPIGDEQYF. The V call is TRBV29-1, the J call TRBJ2-7; possibly TRBD1 for D (5 bases). The CDR3 is 15 amino acids. Germline lookup yields CDR1 SQVTM and CDR2 ANQGSEA. The V gene lost 4 bases and the J gene lost 5 bases, with 21 bases spanning the gap.

The chain links TRBV6-6 to TRBJ2-2, with TRBD1 as a possible D gene (6 bases). Trimming removed 2 bases at V and 3 bases at J, with 10 bases between. This CDR3 has 15 amino acids. Germline lookup yields CDR1 MNHNY and CDR2 SVGAGI (reference sequence). The CDR3 reads CASSYLTGDTGELFF. DNA for the CDR3: TGTGCCAGCAGTTACCTGACAGGAGACACCGGGGAGCTGTTTTTT.

The gene calls are TRBV7-2 and TRBJ2-7, with D perhaps matching TRBD1 (5 bases). Germline V lookup: CDR1 SGHTA, CDR2 FQGNSA. Trimming shortened V by 2 bases and J by 7 bases, and 12 bases separated the two germline ends. CDR3 length equals 13 residues. The DNA of the CDR3 is TGTGCCAGCAGCTTAAAGGGGTTCAAAGAGCAGTACTTC. Translation gives CASSLKGFKEQYF.

The chain employs TRBV19 and TRBJ1-2; a weak D match, TRBD1 (5 bases). CDR3 size: 13 residues. Germline-derived CDR1 and CDR2 are LNHDA and SQIVND (reference sequence). V shed 5 bases and J shed 2 bases, with 9 bases lying between them. CDR3 sequence (DNA): TGTGCCAGTAGTGAAACAGGAAACTATGGCTACACCTTC. Its protein product is CASSETGNYGYTF.

The chain combines TRBV4-2 with TRBJ1-3; D is undetermined. The CDR3 length is 16 residues. Trimming stripped 0 bases from V and 4 bases from J, with 13 bases between. Germline loops: CDR1 LGHNA, CDR2 YNFKEQ. The CDR3 DNA follows: TGTGCCAGCAGCCAAGATCCGGCAGGACTAGGAAACACCATATATTTT. Translated: CASSQDPAGLGNTIYF.

The chain employs TRBV5-6 and TRBJ2-7; TRBD1 is a possible D gene (7 bases). V lost 3 bases and J lost 2, with 12 bases in between. In germline, CDR1 is SGHDT, CDR2 YYEEEE. The CDR3 runs 14 residues. The CDR3 spells CASSWRGRPYEQYF. CDR3 coding DNA: TGTGCCAGCAGCTGGAGGGGGCGCCCCTACGAGCAGTACTTC.

The J gene is TRBJ2-2, the V gene TRBV9, with 9 positions matching TRBD1. The trim removed 0 bases at V and 4 bases at J, leaving 4 bases unmatched. This CDR3 region has 16 residues. Per the germline V gene, CDR1 is SGDLS and CDR2 is YYNGEE. The CDR3 spells CASSVVGQGLTGELFF. Here the CDR3 DNA reads TGTGCCAGCAGCGTAGTGGGACAGGGTCTCACCGGGGAGCTGTTTTTT.

The chain is built from TRBV7-2 and TRBJ2-1; D is possibly TRBD1 (6 bases). V dropped 5 bases and J dropped 7 bases, with 24 bases sitting between them. The CDR3 loop spans 17 amino acids. Germline lookup yields CDR1 SGHTA and CDR2 FQGNSA. The CDR3 nucleotides are TGTGCCAGCAGCCCCCAGAGTCGGGCAGGGGCCGGGAATGAGCAGTTCTTC. Translation: CASSPQSRAGAGNEQFF.

The V and J genes are TRBV28 and TRBJ2-7; 11 bases fit TRBD2. The CDR3 contains 15 residues. The germline CDR1 and CDR2 sequences are MDHEN and SYDVKM. Germline trimming cut 3 bases from V and 6 bases from J; bases unmatched to any gene: 7. The CDR3 DNA sequence: TGTGCCAGCAGTTTGGGGGGACTAGCGGTAATCGAGCAGTACTTC. This encodes CASSLGGLAVIEQYF.

V gene TRBV7-9 combines with J gene TRBJ1-2; no clear D. Between the trimmed V and J ends, which lost 3 bases and 0 bases, there was a span of 11 bases. This CDR3 has 15 amino acids. Germline CDR1 and CDR2: SEHNR and FQNEAQ (reference sequence). The chain's CDR3 is CASSFTLPANYGYTF. The CDR3, as DNA: TGTGCCAGCAGCTTTACACTACCCGCTAACTATGGCTACACCTTC.

The chain recombines TRBV5-4 with TRBJ2-3, with 16 bases aligning to TRBD2. The V gene end was trimmed by 4 bases and the J gene end by 8 bases; junction bases not matched to a gene: 7. CDR3 length: 16 amino acids. Germline V gives CDR1 SGHNT, CDR2 YYREEE (reference sequence). The CDR3 sequence: CASSPGTSGGAGTQYF. The DNA for the CDR3 is TGTGCCAGCAGCCCCGGGACTAGCGGGGGGGCGGGTACGCAGTATTTT.

The genes are TRBV10-3 and TRBJ1-5, with a weak D call TRBD1 (6 bases). V was trimmed by 3 bases and J by 2 bases, leaving 14 bases between them. The CDR3 spans 16 residues. From germline, CDR1 is ENHRY and CDR2 SYGVKD. CDR3 protein: CAISESRGGGNQPQHF. The CDR3 DNA follows: TGTGCCATCAGTGAATCTAGAGGGGGAGGCAATCAGCCCCAGCATTTT.

The CDR3 nucleotides are TGTGCCAGCAGCCCGGGACAGGCGAACCGAAATACGCAGTATTTT. Amino acid sequence: CASSPGQANRNTQYF. V is TRBV7-6 and J is TRBJ2-3, with 8 bases that match TRBD1. V shed 5 bases, J shed 7 bases, and the junction held 11 bases outside the gene matches. Germline V gene data show CDR1 as SGHVS and CDR2 as FNYEAQ. CDR3 length equals 15 residues.

In its sample, this clone was seen a few times. The V and J genes are TRBV27 and TRBJ2-3; 10 bases are shared with TRBD1. Germline V gene lookup returns CDR1 MNHEY and CDR2 SMNVEV (reference sequence). The V and J ends lost 2 bases and 8 bases, in that order; junction bases with no gene match: 7. This CDR3 has 15 amino acids. The CDR3, as DNA: TGTGCCAGCAGTTTAGACAGGGGGCCCGCCGGTACGCAGTATTTT. This codes for CASSLDRGPAGTQYF.